Listed here is a single T cell receptor (beta chain). What it recognizes is unknown. The method was immunoSEQ multiplex PCR; TCRdb's version includes in-frame clones alone and lacks a portion of them. The repertoire holds about 73,000 clones, with roughly 79% as singletons. Before any sequencing was done, the ViraFEST assay used viral peptide pools to expand antigen-specific CD4+ T cells. Researchers isolated CD4+ T cells once roughly nine days of culture had elapsed. The vaccine recipients had no prior SARS-CoV-2 infection, with negative nucleocapsid antibodies. V lost 2 bases, J lost 7 bases, and 6 bases stayed unmatched. The CDR3 is 15 amino acids. Germline V lookup: CDR1 SGDLS, CDR2 YYNGEE. The data derive from a study of vaccination effects on CD4 cells after COVID-19.

The source of this sequence is a human donor who received a COVID-19 vaccine. Sample: CD4+ T cells from PBMCs cultured with HCoV-NL63 spike peptides, taken before COVID-19 vaccination. This chain joins TRBV9 and TRBJ1-4, with 9 bases aligning to TRBD1. The CDR3 coding sequence is TGTGCCAGCAGCGTTGGGACAGGGAGCGGTGAAAAACTGTTTTTT. Translating it yields CASSVGTGSGEKLFF.